What follows are 29 T cell receptor beta chains derived from one specimen sequenced in a study of cytotoxic CD8 clonotypes in ibrutinib-treated CLL. The table came from immunoSEQ multiplex PCR; TCRdb's copy has only in-frame clones and leaves some out. The table has under 150,000 clones, around 93% seen once. Sequenced material: PBMCs, taken after 12 months of ibrutinib treatment. The receptors derive from a human donor with chronic lymphocytic leukemia.

V gene TRBV18 combines with J gene TRBJ2-7; 8 positions agree with TRBD1. The V gene's germline CDR1 is KGHSH and CDR2 LQKENI. CDR3 length equals 15 residues. V gave up 2 bases and J gave up 6 bases; unmatched junction bases: 9. CDR3: CASSPGSQGAGEQYF. The CDR3 bases are TGTGCCAGCTCACCAGGGTCGCAGGGGGCAGGCGAGCAGTACTTC.

The chain joins TRBV28 to TRBJ2-3; possibly TRBD2 for D (6 bases). This CDR3 is 13 amino acids long. V was pared by 6 bases and J by 3 bases, with 10 bases between. CDR1 and CDR2 (germline): MDHEN, SYDVKM. CDR3 protein: CASSRDLTDTQYF. The DNA for the CDR3 is TGTGCCAGCAGCAGGGACTTAACAGATACGCAGTATTTT. Together with reference TRBV28 and TRBJ2-3, the CDR3 gives the full variable domain: DVKVTQSSRYLVKRTGEKVFLECVQDMDHENMFWYRQDPGLGLRLIYFSYDVKMKEKGDIPEGYSVSREKKERFSLILESASTNQTSMYLCASSRDLTDTQYFGPGTRLTVL.

The CDR3, as DNA: TGCGCCAGCAGCGAGGATTCAGGGAAAGTTGGGGCTTTCTTT. Its translation is CASSEDSGKVGAFF. The genes are TRBV5-1 and TRBJ1-1; D might be TRBD1 (5 bases). Germline CDR1 SGHRS, CDR2 YFSETQ. V was trimmed by 4 bases and J by 11 bases, leaving 21 bases between them. CDR3 size: 14 residues.

The chain links TRBV6-6 to TRBJ1-4; 8 bases fit TRBD1. The CDR3 extends over 15 amino acids. V was clipped by 6 bases and J by 9 bases; unmatched bases: 12. Germline V lookup: CDR1 MNHNY, CDR2 SVGAGI (reference sequence). This CDR3 reads CASSINPGQDQKLFF. The DNA for the CDR3 is TGTGCCAGCAGCATAAACCCGGGACAGGACCAAAAACTGTTTTTT.

The chain couples TRBV5-1 to TRBJ1-4, with no clear D. Trimming shortened V by 4 bases and J by 0 bases, and 10 bases separated the two germline ends. CDR3 length equals 15 residues. Germline V gene data show CDR1 as SGHRS and CDR2 as YFSETQ. DNA for the CDR3: TGCGCCAGCAGCCCTTCGCCGGCAACTAATGAAAAACTGTTTTTT. Residues: CASSPSPATNEKLFF.

The V and J genes are TRBV28 and TRBJ2-6; possible D gene TRBD1, 6 bases. CDR1 and CDR2 (germline): MDHEN, SYDVKM. V was trimmed by 2 bases and J by 9 bases, leaving 11 bases between them. The CDR3 contains 14 residues. CDR3 protein: CASSLGQGSNVLTF. The CDR3 DNA is TGTGCCAGCAGTTTAGGCCAGGGGAGCAACGTCCTGACTTTC. The variable domain in full, completed from reference TRBV28 and TRBJ2-6, reads DVKVTQSSRYLVKRTGEKVFLECVQDMDHENMFWYRQDPGLGLRLIYFSYDVKMKEKGDIPEGYSVSREKKERFSLILESASTNQTSMYLCASSLGQGSNVLTFGAGSRLTVL.

This clone occurred once. The gene calls are TRBV9 and TRBJ2-3, with a tentative D call TRBD1 (6 bases). The CDR3 is 17 residues long. Germline assignment: CDR1 SGDLS and CDR2 YYNGEE. Trimming pared 0 bases from V and 2 bases from J, leaving 16 bases between. CDR3: CASSVVGRTDLTDTQYF. The CDR3 DNA follows: TGTGCCAGCAGCGTAGTGGGCAGGACAGACCTCACAGATACGCAGTATTTT.

This clone appeared a single time. V gene TRBV18 combines with J gene TRBJ2-1; 10 nucleotides match TRBD2. The V gene's germline CDR1 is KGHSH and CDR2 LQKENI. With 4 bases clipped from V and 7 bases from J, the junction kept 13 bases outside the gene matches. The CDR3 sequence is 17 residues long. The CDR3: CASSQSESGRDDNEQFF. DNA of the CDR3: TGTGCCAGCTCACAATCGGAGAGCGGGAGGGATGATAATGAGCAGTTCTTC.

The chain employs TRBV7-2 and TRBJ2-7; D gene uncertain. Germline values: CDR1 SGHTA, CDR2 FQGNSA. The CDR3 is 16 residues long. The V gene lost 3 bases and the J gene lost 5 bases, with 20 bases spanning the gap. The CDR3 spells CASSLAKRLLWDEQYF. DNA of the CDR3: TGTGCCAGCAGCTTGGCGAAGCGACTTCTTTGGGACGAGCAGTACTTC.

The V gene is TRBV28, the J gene TRBJ2-1, with D perhaps being TRBD1 or TRBD2 (6 bases each). The CDR3 runs 14 residues. The V end was cut by 7 bases, the J end by 8 bases, with 18 bases between. In germline, CDR1 is MDHEN, CDR2 SYDVKM. DNA of the CDR3: TGTGCCAGCACCGGAGGGGCAGGGGCCGATGAGCAGTTCTTC. The encoded protein is CASTGGAGADEQFF.

The chain joins TRBV28 to TRBJ1-5; the match to TRBD1 covers 7 bases. With 8 bases clipped from V and 3 bases from J, the junction kept 7 bases outside the gene matches. The CDR3 contains 14 residues. Per the germline V gene, CDR1 is MDHEN and CDR2 is SYDVKM. CDR3 amino acids: CASGGQTYNQPQHF. The CDR3 DNA reads TGTGCCAGCGGGGGACAGACCTACAATCAGCCCCAGCATTTT.

The gene calls are TRBV19 and TRBJ2-7; 13 positions match TRBD2. V shed 6 bases, J shed 7 bases, and the junction held 6 bases outside the gene matches. Germline assignment: CDR1 LNHDA and CDR2 SQIVND (reference sequence). The CDR3 is 14 amino acids. The CDR3 nucleotides are TGTGCCAGTAGAAAAGGACTAGCGGGAGATGAGCAGTACTTC. This codes for CASRKGLAGDEQYF.

The chain couples TRBV6-5 to TRBJ2-3; TRBD1 agrees at 9 bases. In germline, CDR1 is MNHEY, CDR2 SVGAGI. The CDR3 runs 15 residues. V lost 4 bases and J lost 6; bases outside the gene matches: 8. The CDR3 region is CASSFRDRASDTQYF. CDR3 DNA: TGTGCCAGCAGTTTCCGGGACAGGGCGTCTGATACGCAGTATTTT.

The rearrangement uses TRBV6-1 and TRBJ2-6; TRBD1 agrees at 8 bases. The CDR3 is made up of 18 amino acids. The junction had 7 bases not matched to a gene; V was cut back by 3 bases and J by 0 bases. The germline CDR1 and CDR2 sequences are MNHNS and SASEGT. The CDR3 coding sequence is TGTGCCAGCAGTGAGCAGGGACAGGCAATCTCTGGGGCCAACGTCCTGACTTTC. The encoded protein is CASSEQGQAISGANVLTF.

The gene calls are TRBV4-3 and TRBJ2-1; tentative D call: TRBD2 (6 bases). V gave up 1 base and J gave up 4 bases, with 20 bases separating them. This CDR3 is 18 amino acids long. The germline gives CDR1 LGHNA, CDR2 YSLEER. CDR3 residues: CASSQAWRDQNRYNEQFF. The CDR3 nucleotides read TGCGCCAGCAGCCAAGCCTGGCGGGACCAAAATAGGTACAATGAGCAGTTCTTC.

The V and J genes are TRBV7-8 and TRBJ1-2, with 11 bases aligning to TRBD1. The V gene's germline CDR1 is SGHVS and CDR2 FQNEAQ. The CDR3 runs 16 residues. The junction had 7 bases not matched to a gene; V was cut back by 5 bases and J by 2 bases. CDR3: CASSPTGQGANYGYTF. In DNA form, the CDR3 reads TGTGCCAGCAGCCCTACAGGACAGGGGGCGAACTATGGCTACACCTTC.

The chain carries TRBV5-1 and TRBJ1-2; TRBD1 matches at 12 bases. Trimming took 3 bases from V and 4 from J; bases not matched to a gene: 4. Germline values: CDR1 SGHRS, CDR2 YFSETQ. This CDR3 spans 15 amino acids. The chain's CDR3 is CASSSGQGARYGYTF. CDR3 nucleotide sequence: TGCGCCAGCAGCTCGGGACAGGGGGCACGCTATGGCTACACCTTC.

The rearrangement links TRBV5-1 to TRBJ1-4, with a tentative D call TRBD1 (6 bases). The CDR3 is 16 residues long. The V gene lost 6 bases and the J gene lost 6 bases, with 21 bases spanning the gap. Germline CDR1 reads SGHRS; CDR2 reads YFSETQ. CDR3: CASKEGGMLADEKLFF. For the CDR3, the DNA is TGCGCCAGCAAGGAGGGGGGGATGTTGGCCGATGAAAAACTGTTTTTT.

The chain combines TRBV11-2 with TRBJ2-7, with TRBD1 identical over 7 bases. The V gene's germline CDR1 is SGHAT and CDR2 FQNNGV. The CDR3 is 15 residues long. V was clipped by 5 bases and J by 1 base; unmatched bases: 8. The CDR3 region is CASSPRDSVSYEQYF. The CDR3 coding sequence is TGTGCCAGCAGCCCCCGGGACAGCGTATCCTACGAGCAGTACTTC.

The CDR3 nucleotides read TGTGCCACCAGCAGAGATGCGGGGACTCCCTACGAGCAGTACTTC. Translated, it gives CATSRDAGTPYEQYF. V gene TRBV15 combines with J gene TRBJ2-7; possible D gene TRBD2, 6 bases. CDR1 is LNHNV, CDR2 YYDKDF, per germline (reference sequence). This CDR3 comprises 15 residues. Between the trimmed V and J ends, which lost 0 bases and 2 bases, there was a span of 11 bases.

The rearrangement uses TRBV7-2 and TRBJ1-4; the D gene is possibly TRBD1 (6 bases). The length of the CDR3 is 18 residues. Per germline, CDR1 SGHTA and CDR2 FQGNSA. With 6 bases removed from V and 4 bases from J, the gap between germline ends came to 24 bases. CDR3 residues: CASRSGVGVGWFNEKLFF. CDR3 coding DNA: TGTGCCAGCAGATCAGGGGTAGGGGTGGGATGGTTTAATGAAAAACTGTTTTTT. Using reference TRBV7-2 and TRBJ1-4 for the parts outside the CDR3, the full variable domain is GAGVSQSPSNKVTEKGKDVELRCDPISGHTALYWYRQSLGQGLEFLIYFQGNSAPDKSGLPSDRFSAERTGGSVSTLTIQRTQQEDSAVYLCASRSGVGVGWFNEKLFFGSGTQLSVL.

This chain connects TRBV6-6 to TRBJ1-4; D gene unclear. The V gene lost 4 bases and the J gene lost 0 bases, with 6 bases spanning the gap. The CDR3 has 14 amino acids. CDR1 MNHNY and CDR2 SVGAGI come from the germline V gene (reference sequence). The CDR3 here is CASSWDATNEKLFF. CDR3 sequence (DNA): TGTGCCAGCAGTTGGGATGCAACTAATGAAAAACTGTTTTTT.

Written as DNA, the CDR3 is TGTGCCAGCTCACTAGGGGTTGAAACCGGGGAGCTGTTTTTT. Translating it yields CASSLGVETGELFF. The J gene is TRBJ2-2, the V gene TRBV2; either TRBD1 or TRBD2 may supply D (5 bases each). The V and J ends lost 8 bases and 5 bases respectively, with 15 bases between them. Germline loops: CDR1 SNHLY, CDR2 FYNNEI. The CDR3 spans 14 residues.

The CDR3 reads CASSYWNEEEKLFF. CDR3 nucleotides: TGTGCCAGCAGTTATTGGAACGAGGAGGAAAAACTGTTTTTT. The chain is built from TRBV6-6 and TRBJ1-4; the D is unclear. The CDR3 is made up of 14 amino acids. Germline CDR1 and CDR2: MNHNY and SVGAGI (reference sequence). Trimming removed 3 bases at V and 8 bases at J, with 13 bases between.

This clone has a single count. V usage is TRBV29-1 and J usage is TRBJ2-3; 8 nucleotides match TRBD2. V was pared by 7 bases and J by 5 bases, with 8 bases of the junction left unmatched. The CDR3 is 13 residues long. Germline CDR1 and CDR2: SQVTM and ANQGSEA. The CDR3 bases are TGCAGCGGCCAGCGGGAGTCAGGAGATACGCAGTATTTT. This gives the protein CSGQRESGDTQYF.

As for this clone: Sequence at one end of the junction differs from germline and may be a read error. J is TRBJ1-1 and V is TRBV10-2; 7 bases map to TRBD1. The CDR3 sequence is 16 residues long. Germline V gene sequence: CDR1 WSHSY, CDR2 SAAADI. The CDR3 DNA reads TGCGCCAGCAGCATAGATTGGGACAGATTTCACACCGAAGCTTTCTTT. It codes for CASSIDWDRFHTEAFF.

The J gene is TRBJ2-5, the V gene TRBV9; 7 bases fit TRBD2. The germline gives CDR1 SGDLS, CDR2 YYNGEE. Germline trimming cut 0 bases from V and 2 bases from J; bases unmatched to any gene: 7. This CDR3 is 16 amino acids long. Written as DNA, the CDR3 is TGTGCCAGCAGCGTAGCTGGCGGGAGTCAACAAGAGACCCAGTACTTC. It yields the protein CASSVAGGSQQETQYF. Using reference TRBV9 and TRBJ2-5 for the parts outside the CDR3, the full variable domain is DSGVTQTPKHLITATGQRVTLRCSPRSGDLSVYWYQQSLDQGLQFLIQYYNGEERAKGNILERFSAQQFPDLHSELNLSSLELGDSALYFCASSVAGGSQQETQYFGPGTRLLVL.

This clone was recorded once. V is TRBV5-1 and J is TRBJ2-7, with a tentative D call TRBD2 (5 bases). Per germline, CDR1 SGHRS and CDR2 YFSETQ. The V gene lost 3 bases and the J gene lost 2 bases, with 12 bases spanning the gap. The CDR3 sequence is 14 residues long. The CDR3 protein is CASSSTGNTYEQYF. The CDR3 DNA follows: TGCGCCAGCAGCTCCACGGGAAATACCTACGAGCAGTACTTC.

V gene TRBV27 combines with J gene TRBJ1-2, with 8 bases aligning to TRBD1. V lost 5 bases, J lost 5 bases, and 4 bases stayed unmatched. The CDR3 is made up of 13 amino acids. Germline V gene sequence: CDR1 MNHEY, CDR2 SMNVEV (reference sequence). CDR3 loop: CASSQRQGYGYTF. CDR3 DNA: TGTGCCAGCAGTCAACGACAGGGGTATGGCTACACCTTC.